This TCR beta chain was sequenced during a study of cytomegalovirus exposure and HLA in healthy donors. Regarding the study as a whole: In an earlier analysis, in approximately 630 donors, most V segments appeared productive either ~90% or ~30% of the time. Several top significant clusters appeared, in a later analysis, to be linked to common viral pathogens. The study flagged roughly 160 TCR beta chains as cytomegalovirus-associated. Later on, a genetic analysis was performed. It linked a missense variant in DCLRE1C with V- and J-gene trimming of TCR beta.

In germline, CDR1 is SGHTA, CDR2 FQGTGA. J gave up 4 bases and V 1 base, and 5 bases lay outside the gene matches. The CDR3 is made up of 16 amino acids. On this clone: Its target is not known.

PCR amplification relied on 60 Vbeta primers (plus 13 Jbeta primers). The data were produced by immunoSEQ multiplex PCR, yet TCRdb's version contains in-frame clones alone and is incomplete. The sample has roughly 150,000 clones, roughly a tenth seen once; the top ten hold approximately 1.8%. This chain connects TRBV7-3 to TRBJ2-1; TRBD2 matches 9 bases. This clonotype originated in a male donor in good health and CMV-seronegative. The sequenced sample was PBMCs. CDR3 region: CASSLRAAGGYNEQFF. The DNA of the CDR3 is TGTGCCAGCAGCTTAAGGGCAGCGGGGGGATACAATGAGCAGTTCTTC. Full variable domain (remainder filled in from reference TRBV7-3 and TRBJ2-1): GAGVSQTPSNKVTEKGKYVELRCDPISGHTALYWYRQSLGQGPEFLIYFQGTGAADDSGLPNDRFFAVRPEGSVSTLKIQRTERGDSAVYLCASSLRAAGGYNEQFFGPGTRLTVL.